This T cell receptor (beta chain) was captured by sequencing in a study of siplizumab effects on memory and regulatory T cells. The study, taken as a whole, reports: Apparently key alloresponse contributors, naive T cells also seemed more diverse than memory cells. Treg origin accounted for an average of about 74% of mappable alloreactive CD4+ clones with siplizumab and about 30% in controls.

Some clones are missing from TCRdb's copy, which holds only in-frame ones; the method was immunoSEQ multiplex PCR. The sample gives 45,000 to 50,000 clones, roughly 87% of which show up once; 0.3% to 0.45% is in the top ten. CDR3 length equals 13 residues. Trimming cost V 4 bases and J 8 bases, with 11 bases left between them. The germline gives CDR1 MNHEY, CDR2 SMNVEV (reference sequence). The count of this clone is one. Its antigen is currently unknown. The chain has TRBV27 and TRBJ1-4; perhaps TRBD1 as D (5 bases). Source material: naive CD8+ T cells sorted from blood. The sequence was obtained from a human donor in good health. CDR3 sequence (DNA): TGTGCCAGCAGTTACCAGGGTAGCGAAAAACTGTTTTTT. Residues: CASSYQGSEKLFF.